This T cell receptor beta chain was captured in a study of control samples from healthy donors and cancer patients. This clone turned up a few times. The CDR3 is 13 amino acids. Profiled with immunoSEQ multiplex PCR; TCRdb holds only in-frame clones, not every one. The table records over 150,000 clones, 85% to 95% of them present only once. This sequence was found in a man between 18 and 35 years old in good health. This chain connects TRBV21-1 to TRBJ2-5; TRBD1, as called in the table, went unchecked against the DNA. TRBV21-1 is labeled a pseudogene. The sequenced sample consisted of blood. The DNA of the CDR3 is TGTGCCAGCAGCAAAGGGGGCAAAGAGACCCAGTACTTC. Its translation: CASSKGGKETQYF.